A selection of T cell receptor beta chains follows, all from one sample in a study of blood T cell repertoires in COVID-19. The data were produced by immunoSEQ multiplex PCR, yet TCRdb's version contains in-frame clones alone and is incomplete. The sample contains 110,000 or so clones, 70% to 90% of which appear only once. Sequencing was carried out using peripheral blood. The receptors stem from a woman between 45 and 60 years old with acute or convalescent COVID-19. Both conserved end residues are part of each CDR3. The order of the fields is J gene, D gene, clone size, V gene, CDR3 DNA, CDR3 protein. D genes are given only for firm matches. Where a row states a size, it is once, few, many or the class of an expanded clone; other rows omit it.

J gene: TRBJ2-3
D gene: TRBD1
clone size: NA
V gene: TRBV5-4
CDR3 DNA: TGTGCCAGCAGCCCCCGGACAGGGGGGACAGATACGCAGTATTTT
CDR3 protein: CASSPRTGGTDTQYF

J gene: TRBJ1-4
D gene: NA
clone size: NA
V gene: TRBV9
CDR3 DNA: TGTGCCAGCAGCGTAGGAAGCTATTTTAATGAAAAACTGTTTTTT
CDR3 protein: CASSVGSYFNEKLFF

J gene: TRBJ2-2
D gene: TRBD1
clone size: NA
V gene: TRBV24-1
CDR3 DNA: TGTGCCACCAGTGATTTCCCAGAGACAGGGGGCGCGTATACCGGGGAGCTGTTTTTT
CDR3 protein: CATSDFPETGGAYTGELFF

J gene: TRBJ1-4
D gene: TRBD1
clone size: NA
V gene: TRBV10-3
CDR3 DNA: TGTGCCATCAGTGAGTCCAGGACAGGGGGAGGAGGGAGTGAAAAACTGTTTTTT
CDR3 protein: CAISESRTGGGGSEKLFF

J gene: TRBJ2-7
D gene: NA
clone size: NA
V gene: TRBV5-1
CDR3 DNA: TGCGCCAGCAGCCTTGGGACATACTACGAGCAGTACTTC
CDR3 protein: CASSLGTYYEQYF

J gene: TRBJ1-1
D gene: NA
clone size: few
V gene: TRBV7-2
CDR3 DNA: TGTGCCAGCAGCCGCACGACAGGGAACACTGAAGCTTTCTTT
CDR3 protein: CASSRTTGNTEAFF

J gene: TRBJ2-7
D gene: NA
clone size: NA
V gene: TRBV30
CDR3 DNA: TGTGCCTGGAGCCTACGGGGGTACGAGCAGTACTTC
CDR3 protein: CAWSLRGYEQYF

J gene: TRBJ1-4
D gene: NA
clone size: NA
V gene: TRBV4-1
CDR3 DNA: TGCGCCAGCAGCCCCCGGGGTGAAAAACTGTTTTTT
CDR3 protein: CASSPRGEKLFF

J gene: TRBJ2-5
D gene: NA
clone size: once
V gene: TRBV2
CDR3 DNA: TGTGCCACCGGAGAGTTGGAGACCCAGTACTTC
CDR3 protein: CATGELETQYF

J gene: TRBJ1-4
D gene: NA
clone size: NA
V gene: TRBV6-5
CDR3 DNA: TGTGCCGCCGCCCGGACAGCTACTAATGAAAAACTGTTTTTT
CDR3 protein: CAAARTATNEKLFF

J gene: TRBJ2-1
D gene: NA
clone size: NA
V gene: TRBV7-9
CDR3 DNA: TGTGCCAGCAGCATATCCAGGAACTACAATGAGCAGTTCTTC
CDR3 protein: CASSISRNYNEQFF

J gene: TRBJ1-6
D gene: NA
clone size: once
V gene: TRBV6-5
CDR3 DNA: TGTGCCAGCAGCCGGACAATCAGTAATTCACCCCTCCACTTT
CDR3 protein: CASSRTISNSPLHF

J gene: TRBJ1-5
D gene: NA
clone size: NA
V gene: TRBV19
CDR3 DNA: TGTGCCAGTAGTATGGGGCCGGACTACAATCAGCCCCAGCATTTT
CDR3 protein: CASSMGPDYNQPQHF

J gene: TRBJ1-5
D gene: TRBD1
clone size: NA
V gene: TRBV27
CDR3 DNA: TGTGCCAGCACCCCACAGGGGGCGGGTAATCAGCCCCAGCATTTT
CDR3 protein: CASTPQGAGNQPQHF

J gene: TRBJ1-2
D gene: NA
clone size: NA
V gene: TRBV5-8
CDR3 DNA: TGTGCCAGCAAACGACAGCTCTATGGCTACACCTTC
CDR3 protein: CASKRQLYGYTF

J gene: TRBJ1-3
D gene: NA
clone size: NA
V gene: TRBV18
CDR3 DNA: TGTGCCAGCTCACCAGCCATAAGGGGATACTCTGGAAACACCATATATTTT
CDR3 protein: CASSPAIRGYSGNTIYF

J gene: TRBJ1-2
D gene: NA
clone size: NA
V gene: TRBV24-1
CDR3 DNA: TGTGCCACCAGTGACAACCGGGACTTGGATGGCTACACCTTC
CDR3 protein: CATSDNRDLDGYTF

J gene: TRBJ2-3
D gene: TRBD2
clone size: once
V gene: TRBV5-4
CDR3 DNA: TGTGCCAGCAGCTTGAAACTTAGCGGGGTTACAGATACGCAGTATTTT
CDR3 protein: CASSLKLSGVTDTQYF

J gene: TRBJ1-2
D gene: TRBD1
clone size: NA
V gene: TRBV18
CDR3 DNA: TGTGCCAGCTCACCGACAGGGGAGAGGGATGGCTACACCTTC
CDR3 protein: CASSPTGERDGYTF

J gene: TRBJ1-2
D gene: NA
clone size: NA
V gene: TRBV10-1
CDR3 DNA: TGCGCCAGACAGGACAGCGGCTACACCTTC
CDR3 protein: CARQDSGYTF

J gene: TRBJ1-5
D gene: NA
clone size: NA
V gene: TRBV11-2
CDR3 DNA: TGTGCCAGCAGCTTAGGAGGAGGGGAACAGCCCCAGCATTTT
CDR3 protein: CASSLGGGEQPQHF

J gene: TRBJ1-1
D gene: TRBD1
clone size: NA
V gene: TRBV11-2
CDR3 DNA: TGTGCCAGCAGCGCTAGGACAGGAATTGAAGCTTTCTTT
CDR3 protein: CASSARTGIEAFF

J gene: TRBJ1-2
D gene: TRBD1
clone size: NA
V gene: TRBV7-9
CDR3 DNA: TGTGCCAGCAGCCCCCCCCACGGAGACAGGGGATATGGCTACACCTTC
CDR3 protein: CASSPPHGDRGYGYTF

J gene: TRBJ1-2
D gene: NA
clone size: NA
V gene: TRBV5-4
CDR3 DNA: TGTGCCAGCAGCACGGACATCTATGGCTACACCTTC
CDR3 protein: CASSTDIYGYTF

J gene: TRBJ1-5
D gene: NA
clone size: NA
V gene: TRBV19
CDR3 DNA: TGTGCCAGTAGTATGAGCGGGATTAGCAATCAGCCCCAGCATTTT
CDR3 protein: CASSMSGISNQPQHF

J gene: TRBJ1-1
D gene: NA
clone size: once
V gene: TRBV28
CDR3 DNA: TGTGCCAGCATTGGGGGGACTGAAGCTTTCTTT
CDR3 protein: CASIGGTEAFF

J gene: TRBJ2-6
D gene: NA
clone size: once
V gene: TRBV6-2/TRBV6-3
CDR3 DNA: TGTGCCAGCAGTTACAAACAGGATAGGTCCCGTTCCTCTGGGGCCAACGTCCTGACTTTC
CDR3 protein: CASSYKQDRSRSSGANVLTF

J gene: TRBJ1-2
D gene: TRBD1
clone size: NA
V gene: TRBV5-6
CDR3 DNA: TGTGCCAGCAGCCGGGACAGGGGGCGCAACTATGGCTACACCTTC
CDR3 protein: CASSRDRGRNYGYTF

J gene: TRBJ1-4
D gene: NA
clone size: NA
V gene: TRBV7-2
CDR3 DNA: TGTGCCAGCAGCTTCCAGATCGCAACTAATGAAAAACTGTTTTTT
CDR3 protein: CASSFQIATNEKLFF

J gene: TRBJ1-2
D gene: NA
clone size: NA
V gene: TRBV7-9
CDR3 DNA: TGTGCCAGCAGCTTACGTGGCTACACCTTC
CDR3 protein: CASSLRGYTF

J gene: TRBJ1-5
D gene: NA
clone size: NA
V gene: TRBV6-5
CDR3 DNA: TGTGCCAGCAGTTACAGGGGAAATCAGCCCCAGCATTTT
CDR3 protein: CASSYRGNQPQHF

J gene: TRBJ2-7
D gene: TRBD2
clone size: NA
V gene: TRBV6-6
CDR3 DNA: TGTGCCAGCAGTCAGACTAGCGCTTACGAGCAGTACTTC
CDR3 protein: CASSQTSAYEQYF

J gene: TRBJ1-2
D gene: NA
clone size: NA
V gene: TRBV28
CDR3 DNA: TGTGCCAGCAGCCTTACCCAAACTGGTGGCTACACCTTC
CDR3 protein: CASSLTQTGGYTF

J gene: TRBJ1-5
D gene: TRBD1
clone size: NA
V gene: TRBV30
CDR3 DNA: TGTGCCTGGAGTGTACAGACAGGGACGGGGCAGCCCCAGCATTTT
CDR3 protein: CAWSVQTGTGQPQHF

J gene: TRBJ1-1
D gene: TRBD1
clone size: NA
V gene: TRBV4-1
CDR3 DNA: TGCGCCAGCAGCCAAGATGCAACAGGGGATTACACTGAAGCTTTCTTT
CDR3 protein: CASSQDATGDYTEAFF

J gene: TRBJ1-2
D gene: NA
clone size: NA
V gene: TRBV10-2
CDR3 DNA: TGCGCCAGCAGTGAGGGTACTGCCACCACCTTC
CDR3 protein: CASSEGTATTF

J gene: TRBJ2-7
D gene: TRBD2
clone size: NA
V gene: TRBV30
CDR3 DNA: TGTGCCTGGAGTGCCGTTAGTGCGGGGGGCGAGCAGTACTTC
CDR3 protein: CAWSAVSAGGEQYF

J gene: TRBJ2-3
D gene: TRBD2
clone size: NA
V gene: TRBV19
CDR3 DNA: TGTGCCAGTAAAAGGATCGGACTAGCGGGGGTGACAGATACGCAGTATTTT
CDR3 protein: CASKRIGLAGVTDTQYF

J gene: TRBJ1-1
D gene: TRBD1
clone size: NA
V gene: TRBV29-1
CDR3 DNA: TGCAGCGTTGAAGGGACAGGGGACACTGAAGCTTTCTTT
CDR3 protein: CSVEGTGDTEAFF

J gene: TRBJ1-2
D gene: NA
clone size: NA
V gene: TRBV20-1
CDR3 DNA: TGCAGTGGGGGGGGACATTATGGCTACACCTTC
CDR3 protein: CSGGGHYGYTF

J gene: TRBJ1-4
D gene: NA
clone size: NA
V gene: TRBV19
CDR3 DNA: TGTGCCAGTAGTATGGACAGATATGAAAAACTGTTTTTT
CDR3 protein: CASSMDRYEKLFF

J gene: TRBJ2-5
D gene: TRBD1
clone size: NA
V gene: TRBV6-5
CDR3 DNA: TGTGCCAGCAGTTACTGGGCAGGGGGCCAAGAGACCCAGTACTTC
CDR3 protein: CASSYWAGGQETQYF

J gene: TRBJ1-1
D gene: NA
clone size: NA
V gene: TRBV4-1
CDR3 DNA: TGCGCCAGCAGCCGGTTACAGGGTTTCGAGACTGAAGCTTTCTTT
CDR3 protein: CASSRLQGFETEAFF

J gene: TRBJ2-2
D gene: NA
clone size: NA
V gene: TRBV9
CDR3 DNA: TGTGCCAGCAGCGTAGGTCAGGGAAGCACCGGGGAGCTGTTTTTT
CDR3 protein: CASSVGQGSTGELFF

J gene: TRBJ1-2
D gene: NA
clone size: NA
V gene: TRBV18
CDR3 DNA: TGTGCCAGCTCACGGTCGGAGGGTGGGTATGGCTACACCTTC
CDR3 protein: CASSRSEGGYGYTF

J gene: TRBJ2-2
D gene: TRBD2
clone size: NA
V gene: TRBV10-2
CDR3 DNA: TGCGCCAGCAGTGAGTCGATAGCGGGATTAGACACCGGGGAGCTGTTTTTT
CDR3 protein: CASSESIAGLDTGELFF